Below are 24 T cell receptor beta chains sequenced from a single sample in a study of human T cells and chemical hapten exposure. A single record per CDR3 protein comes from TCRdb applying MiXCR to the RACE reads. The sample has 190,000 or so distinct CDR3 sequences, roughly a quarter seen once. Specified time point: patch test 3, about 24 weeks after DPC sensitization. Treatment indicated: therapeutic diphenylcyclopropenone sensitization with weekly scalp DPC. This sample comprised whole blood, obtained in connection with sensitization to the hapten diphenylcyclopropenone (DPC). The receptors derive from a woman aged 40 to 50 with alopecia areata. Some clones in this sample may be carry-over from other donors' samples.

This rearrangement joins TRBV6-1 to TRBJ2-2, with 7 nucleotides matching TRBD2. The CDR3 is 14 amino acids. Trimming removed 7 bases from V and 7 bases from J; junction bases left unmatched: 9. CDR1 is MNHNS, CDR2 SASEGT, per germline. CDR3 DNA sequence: TGTGCCAGCACCCGCGGGGGTGGTTTCGGGGAGCTGTTTTTT. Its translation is CASTRGGGFGELFF.

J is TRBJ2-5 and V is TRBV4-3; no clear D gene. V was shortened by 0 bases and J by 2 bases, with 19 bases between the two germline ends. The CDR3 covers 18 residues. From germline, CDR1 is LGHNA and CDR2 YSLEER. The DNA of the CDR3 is TGCGCCAGCAGCCAAGATCCACTTTACGCAGGTTCGCAAGAGACCCAGTACTTC. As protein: CASSQDPLYAGSQETQYF.

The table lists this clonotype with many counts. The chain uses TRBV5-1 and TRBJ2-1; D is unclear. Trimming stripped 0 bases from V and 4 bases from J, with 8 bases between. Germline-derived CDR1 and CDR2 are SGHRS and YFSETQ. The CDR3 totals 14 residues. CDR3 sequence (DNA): TGCGCCAGCAGCTTGGTTACAGAGTACAATGAGCAGTTCTTC. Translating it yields CASSLVTEYNEQFF.

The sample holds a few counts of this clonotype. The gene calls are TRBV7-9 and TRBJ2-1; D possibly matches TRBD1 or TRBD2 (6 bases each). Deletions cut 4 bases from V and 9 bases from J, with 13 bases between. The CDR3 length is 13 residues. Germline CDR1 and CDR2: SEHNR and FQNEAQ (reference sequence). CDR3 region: CASSWGALGEQFF. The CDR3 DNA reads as TGTGCCAGCAGCTGGGGGGCATTGGGTGAGCAGTTCTTC.

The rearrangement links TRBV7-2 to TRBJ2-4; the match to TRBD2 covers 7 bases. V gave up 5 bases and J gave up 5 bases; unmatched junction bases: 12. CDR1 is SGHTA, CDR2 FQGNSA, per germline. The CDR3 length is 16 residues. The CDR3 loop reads CASSGGVGQGENIQYF. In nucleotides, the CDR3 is TGTGCCAGCAGCGGGGGGGTCGGCCAGGGTGAAAACATTCAGTACTTC.

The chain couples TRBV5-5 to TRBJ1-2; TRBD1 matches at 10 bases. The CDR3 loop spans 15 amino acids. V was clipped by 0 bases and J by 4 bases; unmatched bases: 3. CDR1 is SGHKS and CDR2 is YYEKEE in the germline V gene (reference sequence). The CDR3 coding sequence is TGTGCCAGCAGCTTGGGGGACAGGGGAACCTATGGCTACACCTTC. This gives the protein CASSLGDRGTYGYTF. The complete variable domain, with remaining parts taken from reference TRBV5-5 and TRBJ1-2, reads DAGVTQSPTHLIKTRGQQVTLRCSPISGHKSVSWYQQVLGQGPQFIFQYYEKEERGRGNFPDRFSARQFPNYSSELNVNALLLGDSALYLCASSLGDRGTYGYTFGSGTRLTVV.

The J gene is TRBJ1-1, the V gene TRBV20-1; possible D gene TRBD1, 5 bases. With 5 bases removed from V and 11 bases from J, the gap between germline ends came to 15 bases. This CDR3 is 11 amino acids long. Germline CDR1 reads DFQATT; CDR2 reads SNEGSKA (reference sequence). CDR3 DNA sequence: TGCAGTGCTGGGGACGCTATAGGGGCTTTCTTT. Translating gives CSAGDAIGAFF.

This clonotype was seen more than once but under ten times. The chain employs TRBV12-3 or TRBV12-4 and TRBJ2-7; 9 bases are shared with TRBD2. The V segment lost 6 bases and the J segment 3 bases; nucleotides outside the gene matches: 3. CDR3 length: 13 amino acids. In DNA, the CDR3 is TGTGCCAGCAGATCTAGCGGGATCTACGAGCAGTACTTC. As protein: CASRSSGIYEQYF.

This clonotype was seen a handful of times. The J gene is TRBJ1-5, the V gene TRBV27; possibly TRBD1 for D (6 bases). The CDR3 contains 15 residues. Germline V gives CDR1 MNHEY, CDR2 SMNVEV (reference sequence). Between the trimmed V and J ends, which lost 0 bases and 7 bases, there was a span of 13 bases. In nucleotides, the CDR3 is TGTGCCAGCAGTTTATCGGGGGGCGCCTCCCAGCCCCAGCATTTT. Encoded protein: CASSLSGGASQPQHF.

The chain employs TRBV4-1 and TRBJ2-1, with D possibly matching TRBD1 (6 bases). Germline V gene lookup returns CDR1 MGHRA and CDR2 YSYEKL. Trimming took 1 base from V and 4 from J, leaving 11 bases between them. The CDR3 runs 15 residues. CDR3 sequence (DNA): TGCGCCAGCAGCCAAGTCGAACAGGGATACAATGAGCAGTTCTTC. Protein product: CASSQVEQGYNEQFF.

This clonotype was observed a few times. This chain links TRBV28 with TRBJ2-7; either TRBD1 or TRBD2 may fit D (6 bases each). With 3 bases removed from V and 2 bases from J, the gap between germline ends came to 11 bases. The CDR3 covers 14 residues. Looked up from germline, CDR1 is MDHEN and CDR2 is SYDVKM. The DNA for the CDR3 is TGTGCCAGCAGTTTTAGAGGGGGGCCCTACGAGCAGTACTTC. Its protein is CASSFRGGPYEQYF.

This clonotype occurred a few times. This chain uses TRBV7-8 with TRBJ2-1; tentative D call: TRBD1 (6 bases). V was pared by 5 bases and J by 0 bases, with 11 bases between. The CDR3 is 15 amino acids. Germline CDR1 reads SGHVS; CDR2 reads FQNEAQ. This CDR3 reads CASSARDNSYNEQFF. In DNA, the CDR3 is TGTGCCAGCAGCGCCCGGGACAACTCCTACAATGAGCAGTTCTTC.

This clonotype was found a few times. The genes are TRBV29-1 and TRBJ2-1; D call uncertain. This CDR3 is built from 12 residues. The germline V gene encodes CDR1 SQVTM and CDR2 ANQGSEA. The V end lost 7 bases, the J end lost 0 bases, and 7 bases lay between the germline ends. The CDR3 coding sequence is TGCAGCGGGGCTAGCTCCTACAATGAGCAGTTCTTC. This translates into CSGASSYNEQFF.

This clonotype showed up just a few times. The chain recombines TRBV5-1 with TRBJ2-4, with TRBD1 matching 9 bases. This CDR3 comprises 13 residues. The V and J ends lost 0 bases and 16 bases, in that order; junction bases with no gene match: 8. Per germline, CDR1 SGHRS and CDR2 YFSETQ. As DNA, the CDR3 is TGCGCCAGCAGCTTGGTTAGCCGGGACAGGGTATACTTC. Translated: CASSLVSRDRVYF.

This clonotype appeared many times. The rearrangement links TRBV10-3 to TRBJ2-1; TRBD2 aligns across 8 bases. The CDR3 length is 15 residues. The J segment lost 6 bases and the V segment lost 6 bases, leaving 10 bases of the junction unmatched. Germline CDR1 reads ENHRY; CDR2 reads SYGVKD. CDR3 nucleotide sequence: TGTGCCATCAGGGGGGGAGCGGGAGTAAGCAATGAGCAGTTCTTC. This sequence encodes CAIRGGAGVSNEQFF.

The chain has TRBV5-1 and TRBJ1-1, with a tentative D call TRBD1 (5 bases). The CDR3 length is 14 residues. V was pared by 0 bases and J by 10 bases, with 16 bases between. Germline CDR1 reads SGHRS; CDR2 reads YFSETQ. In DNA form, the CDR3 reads TGCGCCAGCAGCTTGGCAGGGACCGCAAGAGGAGCTTTCTTT. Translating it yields CASSLAGTARGAFF. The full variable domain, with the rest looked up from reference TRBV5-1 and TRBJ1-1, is KAGVTQTPRYLIKTRGQQVTLSCSPISGHRSVSWYQQTPGQGLQFLFEYFSETQRNKGNFPGRFSGRQFSNSRSEMNVSTLELGDSALYLCASSLAGTARGAFFGQGTRLTVV.

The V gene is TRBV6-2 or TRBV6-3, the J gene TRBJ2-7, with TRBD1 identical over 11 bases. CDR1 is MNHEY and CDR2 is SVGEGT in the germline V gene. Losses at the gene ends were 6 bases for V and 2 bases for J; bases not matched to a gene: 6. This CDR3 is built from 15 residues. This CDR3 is CASRSGQGAAYEQYF. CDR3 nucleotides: TGTGCCAGCAGATCAGGACAGGGGGCAGCCTACGAGCAGTACTTC.

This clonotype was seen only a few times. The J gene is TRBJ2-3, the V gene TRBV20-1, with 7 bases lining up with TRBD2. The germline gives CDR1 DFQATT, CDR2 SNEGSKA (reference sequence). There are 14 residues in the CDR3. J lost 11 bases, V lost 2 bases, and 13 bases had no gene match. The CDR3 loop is CSARRIGGRGGQYF. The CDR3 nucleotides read TGCAGTGCTAGAAGAATAGGCGGGAGAGGAGGGCAGTATTTT.

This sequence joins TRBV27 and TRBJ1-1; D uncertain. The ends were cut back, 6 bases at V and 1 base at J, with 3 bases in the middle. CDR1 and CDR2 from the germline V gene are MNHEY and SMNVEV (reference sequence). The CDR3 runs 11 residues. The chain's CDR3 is CASRKNTEAFF. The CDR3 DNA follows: TGTGCCAGCAGGAAGAACACTGAAGCTTTCTTT.

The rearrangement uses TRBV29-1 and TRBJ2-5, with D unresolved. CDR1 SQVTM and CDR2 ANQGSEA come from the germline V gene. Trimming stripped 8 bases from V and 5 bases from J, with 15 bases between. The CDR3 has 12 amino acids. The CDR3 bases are TGCAGCTACCATGAGAGTTCGGAGACCCAGTACTTC. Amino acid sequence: CSYHESSETQYF.

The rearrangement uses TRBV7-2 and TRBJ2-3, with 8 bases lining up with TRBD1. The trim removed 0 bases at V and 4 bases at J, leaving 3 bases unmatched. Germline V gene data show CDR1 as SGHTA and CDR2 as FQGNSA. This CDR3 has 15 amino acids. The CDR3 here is CASSLAGTGSDTQYF. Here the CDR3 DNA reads TGTGCCAGCAGCTTAGCGGGGACAGGCTCAGATACGCAGTATTTT.

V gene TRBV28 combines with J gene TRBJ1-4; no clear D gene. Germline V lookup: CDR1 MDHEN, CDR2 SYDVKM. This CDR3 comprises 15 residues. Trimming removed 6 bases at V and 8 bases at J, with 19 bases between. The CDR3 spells CASSPPGPRKEKLFF. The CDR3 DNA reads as TGTGCCAGCAGCCCCCCGGGCCCAAGGAAAGAAAAACTGTTTTTT.

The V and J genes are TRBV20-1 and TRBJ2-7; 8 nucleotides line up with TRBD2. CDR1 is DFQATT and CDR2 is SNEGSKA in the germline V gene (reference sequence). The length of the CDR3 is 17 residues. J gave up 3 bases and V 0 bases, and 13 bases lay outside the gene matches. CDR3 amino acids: CSARDLLEAGGHYEQYF. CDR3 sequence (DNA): TGCAGTGCTAGAGACCTTCTGGAGGCGGGAGGCCACTACGAGCAGTACTTC.

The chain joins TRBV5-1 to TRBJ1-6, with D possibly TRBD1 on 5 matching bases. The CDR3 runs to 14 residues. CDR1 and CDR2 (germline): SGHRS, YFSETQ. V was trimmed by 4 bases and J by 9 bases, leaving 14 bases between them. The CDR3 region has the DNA TGCGCCAGCAGCGGTCAGGGACCCTCTTCACCCCTCCACTTT. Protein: CASSGQGPSSPLHF.